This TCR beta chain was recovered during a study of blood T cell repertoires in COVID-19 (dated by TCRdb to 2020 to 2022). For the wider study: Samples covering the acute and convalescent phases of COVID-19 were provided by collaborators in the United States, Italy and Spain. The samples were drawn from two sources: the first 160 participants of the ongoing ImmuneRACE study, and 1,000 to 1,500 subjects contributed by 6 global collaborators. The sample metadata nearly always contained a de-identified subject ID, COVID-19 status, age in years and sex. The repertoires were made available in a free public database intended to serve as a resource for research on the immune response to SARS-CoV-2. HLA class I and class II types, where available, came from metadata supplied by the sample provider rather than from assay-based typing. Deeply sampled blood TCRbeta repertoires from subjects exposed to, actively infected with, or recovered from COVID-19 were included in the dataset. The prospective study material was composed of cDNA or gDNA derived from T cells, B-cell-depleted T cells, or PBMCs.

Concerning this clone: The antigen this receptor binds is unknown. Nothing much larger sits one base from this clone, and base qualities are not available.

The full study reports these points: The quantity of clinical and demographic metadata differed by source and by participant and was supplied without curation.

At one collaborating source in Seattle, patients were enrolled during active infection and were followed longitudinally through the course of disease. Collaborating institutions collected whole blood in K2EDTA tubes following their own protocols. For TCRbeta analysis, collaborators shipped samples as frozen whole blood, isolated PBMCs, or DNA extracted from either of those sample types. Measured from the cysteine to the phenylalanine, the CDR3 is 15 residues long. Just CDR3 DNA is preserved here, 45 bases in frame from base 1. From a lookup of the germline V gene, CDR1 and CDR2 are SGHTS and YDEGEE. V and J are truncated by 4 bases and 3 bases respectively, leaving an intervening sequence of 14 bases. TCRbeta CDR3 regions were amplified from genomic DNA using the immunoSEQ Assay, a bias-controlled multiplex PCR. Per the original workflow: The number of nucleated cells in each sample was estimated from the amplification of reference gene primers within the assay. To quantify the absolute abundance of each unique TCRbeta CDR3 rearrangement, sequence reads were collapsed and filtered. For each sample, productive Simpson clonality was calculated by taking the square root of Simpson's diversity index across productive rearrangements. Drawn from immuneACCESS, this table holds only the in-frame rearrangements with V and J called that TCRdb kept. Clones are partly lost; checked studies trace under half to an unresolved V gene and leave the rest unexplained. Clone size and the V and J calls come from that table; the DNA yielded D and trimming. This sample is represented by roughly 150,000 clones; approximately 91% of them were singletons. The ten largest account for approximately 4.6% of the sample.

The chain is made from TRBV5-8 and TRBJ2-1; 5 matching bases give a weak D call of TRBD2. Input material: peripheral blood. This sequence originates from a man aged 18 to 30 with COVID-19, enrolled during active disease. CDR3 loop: CASSKGESSYNEQFF. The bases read TGTGCCAGCAGCAAGGGAGAGAGCAGCTACAATGAGCAGTTCTTC.